The 27 T cell receptor beta chains reported below all come from one sample, sequenced in a study of blood T cells in healthy people across ages. Using a J-beta primer mix together with a sample-barcoded 5' primer, a second PCR was run for about 7 to 12 cycles. MiXCR, run by TCRdb on the 5' RACE reads, gives a single entry per CDR3 protein. Of some 800,000 distinct CDR3 sequences in the sample, 25% are singletons; the top ten hold under 4%. These data also featured in a second study, about T cells of mothers and their children.

Sequenced: blood. The receptor source for this set is a boy younger than 18 in good health.

This clonotype turned up a few times. The chain joins TRBV21-1 to TRBJ1-5. TRBV21-1 is noted as a pseudogene. This CDR3 spans 17 amino acids. CDR3 nucleotides: TGTGCCAGCAGCAAAGGGGAGGGAGGGTCGAGCAATCAGCCCCAGCATTTT. Translating it yields CASSKGEGGSSNQPQHF.

The rearrangement links TRBV29-1 to TRBJ2-3; 8 bases match TRBD2. Germline CDR1 SQVTM, CDR2 ANQGSEA. Trimming took 7 bases from V and 5 from J; bases not matched to a gene: 11. The CDR3 is 14 amino acids. CDR3 nucleotide sequence: TGCAGCGCTGTGACTAGCGTCTTGAGAGATACGCAGTATTTT. Protein product: CSAVTSVLRDTQYF.

This rearrangement joins TRBV5-1 to TRBJ1-1; 7 bases line up with TRBD1. Germline CDR1 and CDR2: SGHRS and YFSETQ. This CDR3 has 16 residues. With V trimmed by 0 bases and J by 5 bases, 10 bases remained unmatched. The CDR3 coding sequence is TGCGCCAGCAGCTTGGGGACGCAGGGGGTAGAGACTGAAGCTTTCTTT. This gives the protein CASSLGTQGVETEAFF.

The V and J genes are TRBV6-2 or TRBV6-3 and TRBJ2-3, with D perhaps being TRBD1 or TRBD2 (6 bases each). V was clipped by 3 bases and J by 2 bases, with 12 bases between them. CDR1 MNHEY and CDR2 SVGEGT come from the germline V gene. This CDR3 has 15 amino acids. The CDR3 protein is CASSYPGAVTDTQYF. CDR3 coding DNA: TGTGCCAGCAGTTATCCGGGGGCCGTCACAGATACGCAGTATTTT.

This clonotype has just a few counts. This CDR3 is CASSQLTVYEQYF. The DNA for the CDR3 is TGTGCCAGCAGCCAACTGACAGTTTACGAGCAGTACTTC. The rearrangement links TRBV2 to TRBJ2-7; tentative D call: TRBD1 (5 bases). Looked up from germline, CDR1 is SNHLY and CDR2 is FYNNEI. V lost 6 bases and J 4 bases, leaving 13 bases between the germline ends. The CDR3 loop spans 13 amino acids. Combining the CDR3 with reference TRBV2 and TRBJ2-7 gives the whole variable domain EPEVTQTPSHQVTQMGQEVILRCVPISNHLYFYWYRQILGQKVEFLVSFYNNEISEKSEIFDDQFSVERPDGSNFTLKIRSTKLEDSAMYFCASSQLTVYEQYFGPGTRLTVT.

This clonotype was detected a few times. The chain recombines TRBV10-3 with TRBJ1-5; D may be TRBD1 (6 bases). Trimming took 5 bases from V and 4 from J, leaving 9 bases between them. CDR3 length: 13 residues. Germline V gives CDR1 ENHRY, CDR2 SYGVKD. CDR3 residues: CAISPDSNQPQHF. CDR3 DNA sequence: TGTGCCATCAGTCCGGACAGTAATCAGCCCCAGCATTTT.

This clonotype was seen a handful of times. The chain couples TRBV7-2 to TRBJ1-6, with D perhaps matching TRBD1 (5 bases). Trimming took off 9 bases at V and 7 bases at J, with 16 bases between the two ends. The CDR3 sequence is 14 residues long. Germline values: CDR1 SGHTA, CDR2 FQGNSA. The CDR3, as DNA: TGTGCCAGTACCCGGGACCATACCAATTCACCCCTCCACTTT. Its protein is CASTRDHTNSPLHF.

This clonotype has a handful of counts. This chain connects TRBV20-1 to TRBJ1-1; D remains unclear. Germline V lookup: CDR1 DFQATT, CDR2 SNEGSKA (reference sequence). The CDR3 totals 12 residues. V dropped 1 base and J dropped 7 bases, with 10 bases sitting between them. DNA of the CDR3: TGCAGTGCTAGAGTGCCAGCTCTTGAAGCTTTCTTT. It is translated as CSARVPALEAFF.

The genes are TRBV9 and TRBJ2-4, with 7 bases aligning to TRBD1. Germline CDR1 reads SGDLS; CDR2 reads YYNGEE. V lost 1 base and J lost 2; bases outside the gene matches: 6. The CDR3 is made up of 16 amino acids. The DNA of the CDR3 is TGTGCCAGCAGCGTATCCGCACAGGGGTCCAAAAACATTCAGTACTTC. Protein sequence: CASSVSAQGSKNIQYF.

Ten or more counts support this clonotype. V usage is TRBV3-1 and J usage is TRBJ1-1, with D unresolved. There are 12 residues in the CDR3. Germline lookup yields CDR1 LGHDT and CDR2 YNNKEL (reference sequence). The germline V and J ends were trimmed by 1 base and 4 bases, with 4 bases remaining between them. CDR3 amino acids: CASSQGGTEAFF. CDR3 bases: TGTGCCAGCAGCCAAGGCGGCACTGAAGCTTTCTTT.

This clonotype was seen many times. The chain is built from TRBV19 and TRBJ2-2; 8 bases are a match to TRBD1. From germline, CDR1 is LNHDA and CDR2 SQIVND (reference sequence). J was trimmed by 3 bases and V by 11 bases; bases with no gene match: 8. This CDR3 is 14 amino acids long. The CDR3 nucleotides read TGTGCCCCCCCTGCAGGGGGCTACACCGGGGAGCTGTTTTTT. Protein sequence: CAPPAGGYTGELFF.

The V gene is TRBV20-1, the J gene TRBJ2-5, with 9 positions matching TRBD1. The DNA end is more similar to TRBJ2-7, so the J call may be wrong. The CDR3 has 13 amino acids. Germline V CDR1 and CDR2: DFQATT, SNEGSKA (reference sequence). The CDR3 DNA reads as TGCAGTGGCCTTGCACAGGGGGCCATCGAGCAGTACTTC. This translates into CSGLAQGAIEQYF.

There are a few counts of this clonotype. The rearrangement joins TRBV7-2 to TRBJ1-2; the match to TRBD1 covers 8 bases. Germline CDR1 SGHTA, CDR2 FQGNSA. The CDR3 totals 15 residues. V lost 2 bases to trimming and J lost 4 bases; unmatched junction nucleotides: 6. The CDR3 region is CASSLLDRDGYGYTF. DNA for the CDR3: TGTGCCAGCAGCTTATTGGACAGGGACGGCTATGGCTACACCTTC.

This clonotype was counted a few times. V and J are TRBV4-3 and TRBJ2-1; D may be TRBD1 (6 bases). The germline gives CDR1 LGHNA, CDR2 YSLEER. With 4 bases removed from V and 1 base from J, the gap between germline ends came to 14 bases. The CDR3 length is 16 residues. The CDR3 DNA reads as TGCGCCAGCAGCCCAGTCAGGGGCCCTTCCTACAATGAGCAGTTCTTC. Residues: CASSPVRGPSYNEQFF.

The chain combines TRBV2 with TRBJ2-3, with TRBD2 matching over 12 bases. Germline V gene sequence: CDR1 SNHLY, CDR2 FYNNEI. The CDR3 covers 16 residues. V shed 7 bases, J shed 5 bases, and the junction held 10 bases outside the gene matches. CDR3 in DNA: TGTGCCAGCACTAGTCCGGGACTAGCGGGCGGAGATACGCAGTATTTT. Protein product: CASTSPGLAGGDTQYF.

The chain employs TRBV7-9 and TRBJ2-1, with D possibly being TRBD2 (5 bases). CDR3 length: 15 residues. V was trimmed by 4 bases and J by 8 bases, leaving 18 bases between them. Germline V lookup: CDR1 SEHNR, CDR2 FQNEAQ (reference sequence). DNA for the CDR3: TGTGCCAGCAGCTCCAGCGGAGTTCCCTTGGATGAGCAGTTCTTC. Translating gives CASSSSGVPLDEQFF.

This chain links TRBV7-6 with TRBJ2-7; 8 bases line up with TRBD1. The germline V gene encodes CDR1 SGHVS and CDR2 FNYEAQ. This CDR3 has 14 residues. V was clipped by 3 bases and J by 3 bases; unmatched bases: 4. CDR3 DNA sequence: TGTGCCAGCAGCTTTAGACAGGGGTTCTACGAGCAGTACTTC. Its protein is CASSFRQGFYEQYF.

This clonotype was found a few times. V gene TRBV30 combines with J gene TRBJ2-5; tentative D call: TRBD2 (6 bases). Per the germline V gene, CDR1 is GTSNPN and CDR2 is SVGIG (reference sequence). The V end was cut by 2 bases, the J end by 4 bases, with 11 bases between. This CDR3 contains 13 residues. CDR3: CAWSPSGRETQYF. In nucleotides, the CDR3 is TGTGCCTGGAGTCCCTCCGGGAGAGAGACCCAGTACTTC.

In this sample, this clonotype turned up a few times. This chain joins TRBV20-1 and TRBJ2-6, with a tentative D call TRBD2 (6 bases). Germline CDR1 and CDR2: DFQATT and SNEGSKA (reference sequence). Trimming pared 6 bases from V and 2 bases from J, leaving 14 bases between. The CDR3 runs to 15 residues. CDR3: CSALTAGPGANVLTF. Written as DNA, the CDR3 is TGCAGTGCCCTGACCGCGGGACCTGGGGCCAACGTCCTGACTTTC.

The table lists this clonotype with a few counts. At one of its ends the junction is not consistent with the germline gene, which may arise from a read error. V gene TRBV7-9 combines with J gene TRBJ1-1; D is possibly TRBD1 (5 bases). The germline V gene has CDR1 SEHNR and CDR2 FQNEAQ (reference sequence). This CDR3 comprises 15 residues. The CDR3 spells CASSPGAVMNTEAFF. The CDR3 DNA reads TGTGCCAGCAGCCCCGGGGCGGTCATGAACACTGAGGCTTTCTTT.

The J gene is TRBJ2-3, the V gene TRBV7-3; 9 bases are a match to TRBD1. The J call is in doubt because the DNA end fits TRBJ1-5 better. Germline V gene lookup returns CDR1 SGHTA and CDR2 FQGTGA. This CDR3 has 15 residues. CDR3 loop: CASSHGQGNTDTQHF. The DNA for the CDR3 is TGTGCCAGCAGTCATGGACAGGGGAACACAGATACGCAGCATTTT.

This clonotype has more than one count but fewer than ten. The chain is built from TRBV18 and TRBJ1-6; D is undetermined. CDR3 length equals 12 residues. The V gene's germline CDR1 is KGHSH and CDR2 LQKENI. Trimming cost V 5 bases and J 5 bases, with 4 bases left between them. The DNA for the CDR3 is TGTGCCAGCTCAACAAATAATTCACCCCTCCACTTT. Its protein is CASSTNNSPLHF.

This clonotype was observed a few times. The chain employs TRBV7-2 and TRBJ2-5, with TRBD2 identical over 8 bases. The last part of the DNA fits TRBJ2-1 better; the J call may be wrong. From germline, CDR1 is SGHTA and CDR2 FQGNSA. The CDR3 sequence is 16 residues long. CDR3 residues: CASSLSKSGSPNEQFF. CDR3 sequence (DNA): TGTGCCAGCAGCTTATCGAAGAGCGGGAGTCCTAATGAGCAGTTCTTC.

This chain uses TRBV9 with TRBJ2-1; the D gene is possibly TRBD1 (6 bases). Germline V gene lookup returns CDR1 SGDLS and CDR2 YYNGEE. V gave up 3 bases and J gave up 3 bases, with 10 bases separating them. There are 14 residues in the CDR3. The CDR3 DNA reads as TGTGCCAGCAGCGATTCGACAGGCTACAATGAGCAGTTCTTC. Encoded protein: CASSDSTGYNEQFF. The full variable domain, in which reference TRBV9 and TRBJ2-1 provide the parts outside the CDR3, is DSGVTQTPKHLITATGQRVTLRCSPRSGDLSVYWYQQSLDQGLQFLIQYYNGEERAKGNILERFSAQQFPDLHSELNLSSLELGDSALYFCASSDSTGYNEQFFGPGTRLTVL.

V is TRBV6-2 or TRBV6-3 and J is TRBJ2-5, with TRBD2 matching over 9 bases. The CDR3 spans 14 residues. V lost 5 bases to trimming and J lost 5 bases; unmatched junction nucleotides: 6. CDR1 and CDR2 (germline): MNHEY, SVGEGT. CDR3 sequence: CASSVAGGPETQYF. The CDR3 nucleotides read TGTGCCAGCAGTGTCGCGGGAGGGCCTGAGACCCAGTACTTC.

This clonotype came up a few times. V is TRBV2 and J is TRBJ2-7, with 8 bases lining up with TRBD1. V trimming: 6 bases; J trimming: 0 bases; junction bases outside the gene matches: 4. The CDR3 length is 14 residues. The V gene's germline CDR1 is SNHLY and CDR2 FYNNEI. The CDR3 bases are TGTGCCAGCAGGGAGGGACAGGTCTCCTACGAGCAGTACTTC. Translating it yields CASREGQVSYEQYF. The full variable domain, rest sourced from reference TRBV2 and TRBJ2-7, is EPEVTQTPSHQVTQMGQEVILRCVPISNHLYFYWYRQILGQKVEFLVSFYNNEISEKSEIFDDQFSVERPDGSNFTLKIRSTKLEDSAMYFCASREGQVSYEQYFGPGTRLTVT.

This chain connects TRBV6-1 to TRBJ2-5; TRBD2 matches 8 bases. Matching the DNA end better, TRBJ2-1 makes the J call doubtful. The germline V gene has CDR1 MNHNS and CDR2 SASEGT. This CDR3 comprises 20 residues. DNA of the CDR3: TGTGCCAGCAGTGGCATGGTTGGGCCCCGGAGACTAGCGCGACACAATGAGCAGTTCTTC. This sequence encodes CASSGMVGPRRLARHNEQFF.